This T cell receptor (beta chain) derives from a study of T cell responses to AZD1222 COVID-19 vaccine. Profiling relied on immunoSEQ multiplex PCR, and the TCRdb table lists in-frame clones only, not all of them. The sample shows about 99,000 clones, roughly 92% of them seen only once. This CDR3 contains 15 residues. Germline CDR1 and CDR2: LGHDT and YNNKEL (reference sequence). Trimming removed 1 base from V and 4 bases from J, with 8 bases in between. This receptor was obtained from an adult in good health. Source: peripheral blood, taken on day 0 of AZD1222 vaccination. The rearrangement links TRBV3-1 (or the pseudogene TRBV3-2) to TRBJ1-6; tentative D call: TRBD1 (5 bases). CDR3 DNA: TGTGCCAGCAGCCAAGGAGGGGATTATAATTCACCCCTCCACTTT. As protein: CASSQGGDYNSPLHF.